The rows below give T cell receptor beta chains drawn from one sample of a study of PD-1 blockade in classical Hodgkin lymphoma. The assay was immunoSEQ multiplex PCR, and TCRdb's table has in-frame clones only and misses some. Altogether some 52,000 clones are present, about nine tenths being singletons, with the ten largest covering roughly 7%. The input for sequencing was peripheral blood mononuclear cells (PBMCs), taken before the fourth cycle of nivolumab. These TCRs come from a human donor with classical Hodgkin lymphoma. Each CDR3 is given without its conserved first and last residue.

j_call v_call cdr3_aa
TRBJ2-1 TRBV7-9 ASRADYNEQF
TRBJ1-5 TRBV19 ASTGVIGQPQH
TRBJ1-5 TRBV27 ASSLSPGSNQPQH
TRBJ1-5 TRBV5-6 ASSEDRVEGIQPQH
TRBJ2-7 TRBV7-2 ASSQRPGNSYEQY
TRBJ1-1 TRBV28 ASSFGDRAGTEAF
TRBJ2-5 TRBV2 ASSEERVKTQY
TRBJ2-1 TRBV10-3 ATGGGRIYNEQF
TRBJ2-5 TRBV7-6 ASSLGTAKETQY
TRBJ2-1 TRBV11-3 ASSLAGNEQF
TRBJ1-5 TRBV28 ASSLLTAGSYQPQH
TRBJ2-7 TRBV2 ASSGTSGGDEQY
TRBJ2-2 TRBV11-2 ASSLDWFSGELF
TRBJ2-3 TRBV5-6 ASSLLGLAGMTDTQY
TRBJ1-1 TRBV25-1 ASSPQGRNTEAF
TRBJ2-3 TRBV10-3 ASRDLGLDTQY
TRBJ2-5 TRBV27 ASSLWPGQTQY
TRBJ2-4 TRBV25-1 ASSERLAENIQY
TRBJ2-7 TRBV28 ASTRGYEQY
TRBJ2-7 TRBV19 ASSPTGPYEQY
TRBJ2-7 TRBV7-2 ASSLVSGQAYEQY
TRBJ2-5 TRBV19 ASSIGNQETQY
TRBJ1-4 TRBV19 ASSVDLNEKLF
TRBJ2-2 TRBV5-6 ASSLGLAGYTGELF
TRBJ2-7 TRBV29-1 SVALKWGTYEQY
TRBJ2-1 TRBV7-8 ASSLGLAGGDNEQF
TRBJ2-1 TRBV7-2 ASSLAPHEQF
TRBJ2-5 TRBV28 ASSLFGGWGGQETQY
TRBJ2-5 TRBV6-1 ASSEVIDSLGETQY
TRBJ2-3 TRBV6-1 ASSRDRGADTQY
TRBJ1-1 TRBV28 ASGPMDGTEAF
TRBJ2-7 TRBV11-2 ASSFLRETSYEQY
TRBJ2-5 TRBV14 ASSQVLIPSTQETQY
TRBJ1-3 TRBV28 ASSFEGLGNRNTIY
TRBJ2-7 TRBV6-1 ASRTSWVSSYEQY
TRBJ1-2 TRBV5-1 ASSLGQGRGYT
TRBJ2-7 TRBV28 ASRPPAGYYEQY
TRBJ2-5 TRBV7-3 ASSRGGAQY
TRBJ1-2 TRBV5-1 ASSSSGTGADNYGYT
TRBJ1-1 TRBV27 ASSPVAGGTEAF
TRBJ1-3 TRBV5-4 ASSLGQGSSGNTIY
TRBJ2-7 TRBV25-1 ASSDLGLAGGEQY
TRBJ2-7 TRBV7-9 ASVADNSYEQY
TRBJ1-2 TRBV2 ASSQGQDGGRGYT